The entry that follows covers one TCR beta chain sequence. CDR3 length equals 17 residues. Trimming cost V 7 bases and J 0 bases, with 22 bases left between them. The germline V gene encodes CDR1 SQVTM and CDR2 ANQGSEA. Profiling relied on immunoSEQ multiplex PCR, and the TCRdb table lists in-frame clones only, not all of them. The sample has 25,000 to 30,000 clones; 75% to 90% are singletons. This sample is drawn from a study of T cell changes during pregnancy in multiple sclerosis. This sequence was found in a female donor in good health, enrolled as a control in a pregnancy study. Sequencing used CD4+ T cells from peripheral blood mononuclear cells, obtained in the first trimester of pregnancy. The rearrangement joins TRBV29-1 to TRBJ2-1, with a tentative D call TRBD2 (5 bases). The CDR3 DNA follows: TGCAGCGCCGCGGGCTATGCAACCATCAGCTCCTACAATGAGCAGTTCTTC. This sequence encodes CSAAGYATISSYNEQFF.